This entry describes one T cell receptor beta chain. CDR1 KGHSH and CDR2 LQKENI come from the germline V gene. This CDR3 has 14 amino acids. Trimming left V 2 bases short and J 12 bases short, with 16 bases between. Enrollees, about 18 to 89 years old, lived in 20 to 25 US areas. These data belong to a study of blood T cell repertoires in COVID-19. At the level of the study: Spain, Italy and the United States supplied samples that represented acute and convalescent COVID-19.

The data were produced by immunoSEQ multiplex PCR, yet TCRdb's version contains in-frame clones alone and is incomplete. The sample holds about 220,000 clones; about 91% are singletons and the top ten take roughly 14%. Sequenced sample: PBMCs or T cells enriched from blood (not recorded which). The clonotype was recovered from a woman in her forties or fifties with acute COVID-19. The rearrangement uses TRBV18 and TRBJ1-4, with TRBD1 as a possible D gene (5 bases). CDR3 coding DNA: TGTGCCAGCTCACCAGGGGCACAACGAATGGAACTGTTTTTT. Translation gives CASSPGAQRMELFF.